A single sample gave rise to the 25 T cell receptor beta chains below, sequenced in a study of control samples from healthy donors and cancer patients. Profiling relied on immunoSEQ multiplex PCR, and the TCRdb table lists in-frame clones only, not all of them. Counted here are about 120,000 clones, roughly 93% occurring once; the ten biggest clones make up roughly 2.6%. Sequences were obtained from blood. Receptors originate from a young man in good health.

J is TRBJ1-6 and V is TRBV5-6; D unresolved. The length of the CDR3 is 15 residues. Trimming removed 0 bases from V and 7 bases from J, with 11 bases in between. Germline V gene lookup returns CDR1 SGHDT and CDR2 YYEEEE. CDR3 region: CASSLGVSLNSPLHF. The CDR3 nucleotides read TGTGCCAGCAGCTTGGGGGTGTCCCTAAATTCACCCCTCCACTTT.

This clone was counted between two and nine times. V gene TRBV27 combines with J gene TRBJ1-5; TRBD1 matches at 10 bases. The CDR3 covers 14 residues. V was pared by 4 bases and J by 7 bases, with 4 bases of the junction left unmatched. From germline, CDR1 is MNHEY and CDR2 SMNVEV (reference sequence). CDR3 bases: TGTGCCAGCAGTTACAAGACAGGGGGCCAGCCCCAGCATTTT. Residues: CASSYKTGGQPQHF.

Of note for this clone: The same CDR3 also results from other DNA sequences found in this sample. The V gene is TRBV29-1, the J gene TRBJ2-4; unclear D gene. The V end was cut by 4 bases, the J end by 0 bases, with 4 bases between. The CDR3 is 12 residues long. CDR1 SQVTM and CDR2 ANQGSEA come from the germline V gene. CDR3 in DNA: TGCAGCGTTGGTTTAGCCAAAAACATTCAGTACTTC. Translated: CSVGLAKNIQYF.

The J gene is TRBJ1-5, the V gene TRBV5-1; 10 bases line up with TRBD1. Trimming at V came to 4 bases and at J to 6 bases, leaving 4 bases not matched to a gene. This CDR3 is 14 amino acids long. CDR1 SGHRS and CDR2 YFSETQ come from the germline V gene. The CDR3 region is CASSLTGGTQPQHF. The CDR3 DNA reads as TGCGCCAGCAGCCTGACAGGGGGCACTCAGCCCCAGCATTTT.

The chain carries TRBV2 and TRBJ2-3; tentatively, D is TRBD2 (6 bases). Germline CDR1 is SNHLY and CDR2 is FYNNEI. Trimming left V 11 bases short and J 2 bases short, with 20 bases between. This CDR3 spans 15 amino acids. CDR3 in DNA: TGTGCCTCCCGTGGGGTAGCGGATAACACAGATACGCAGTATTTT. Its protein product is CASRGVADNTDTQYF.

The gene calls are TRBV12-3 or TRBV12-4 and TRBJ1-1; no firm D call. There are 12 residues in the CDR3. Trimming left V 3 bases short and J 4 bases short, with 6 bases between. CDR3 in amino acids: CASSFSSTEAFF. The CDR3, as DNA: TGTGCCAGCAGTTTTAGTTCCACTGAAGCTTTCTTT.

The chain employs TRBV15 and TRBJ1-1, with D possibly matching TRBD1 (6 bases). Germline-derived CDR1 and CDR2 are LNHNV and YYDKDF (reference sequence). CDR3 length: 16 amino acids. V shed 3 bases and J shed 3 bases, with 17 bases lying between them. In nucleotides, the CDR3 is TGTGCCACCAGCAGGGATAACTTGGACAGTGACACTGAAGCTTTCTTT. This translates into CATSRDNLDSDTEAFF.

This chain links TRBV4-2 with TRBJ2-3; no firm D call. This CDR3 comprises 13 residues. Germline values: CDR1 LGHNA, CDR2 YNFKEQ. V lost 1 base and J 6 bases, leaving 8 bases between the germline ends. The CDR3 region has the DNA TGTGCCAGCAGCCAAGTGCCGGGCGATACGCAGTATTTT. Its translation: CASSQVPGDTQYF.

This chain joins TRBV6-5 and TRBJ2-5; no reliable D call. From germline, CDR1 is MNHEY and CDR2 SVGAGI. V lost 0 bases to trimming and J lost 3 bases, with 5 bases between them. The CDR3 is 13 amino acids. The chain's CDR3 is CASSYSLEETQYF. CDR3 nucleotides: TGTGCCAGCAGTTACTCGCTCGAAGAGACCCAGTACTTC.

V usage is TRBV6-5 and J usage is TRBJ2-1; the D is unclear. The V and J ends lost 10 bases and 2 bases respectively, with 3 bases between them. Germline CDR1 reads MNHEY; CDR2 reads SVGAGI. The CDR3 length is 10 residues. The CDR3 sequence is CATTYNEQFF. The CDR3 region has the DNA TGTGCCACGACCTACAATGAGCAGTTCTTC.

This chain links TRBV25-1 with TRBJ1-5; D uncertain. The length of the CDR3 is 14 residues. V dropped 0 bases and J dropped 3 bases, with 6 bases sitting between them. CDR1 and CDR2 from the germline V gene are MGHDK and SYGVNS. The chain's CDR3 is CASSEYDINQPQHF. Written as DNA, the CDR3 is TGTGCCAGCAGTGAATACGACATCAATCAGCCCCAGCATTTT.

V is TRBV9 and J is TRBJ2-7, with D possibly called TRBD1 or TRBD2 (5 bases each). Looked up from germline, CDR1 is SGDLS and CDR2 is YYNGEE. This CDR3 spans 14 amino acids. Trimming removed 4 bases at V and 0 bases at J, with 11 bases between. CDR3 in amino acids: CASSPGTYSYEQYV. CDR3 nucleotide sequence: TGTGCCAGCAGCCCGGGGACCTACTCCTACGAGCAGTACGTC.

The chain recombines TRBV6-5 with TRBJ2-7; D may correspond to TRBD1 or TRBD2 (6 bases each). The V end was cut by 8 bases, the J end by 1 base, with 15 bases between. Germline CDR1 is MNHEY and CDR2 is SVGAGI. The CDR3 runs to 14 residues. As DNA, the CDR3 is TGTGCCAGCGGTATAAGGGGGGCGTCCTACGAGCAGTACTTC. The encoded protein is CASGIRGASYEQYF.

Comment on this clone: Other DNA sequences in this sample translate to the same CDR3. The chain carries TRBV12-3 or TRBV12-4 and TRBJ1-1; no reliable D call. V lost 3 bases, J lost 5 bases, and 7 bases lay in between. This CDR3 is 12 amino acids long. Here the CDR3 reads CASSFQGTEAFF. In nucleotides, the CDR3 is TGTGCCAGCAGTTTTCAAGGAACTGAAGCTTTCTTT.

The chain combines TRBV2 with TRBJ2-1, with 9 positions matching TRBD2. V lost 7 bases, J lost 7 bases, and 11 bases stayed unmatched. Germline CDR1 is SNHLY and CDR2 is FYNNEI. The CDR3 extends over 15 amino acids. In DNA, the CDR3 is TGTGCCAGCACCCCCTTTAGCGGGGGAGGGAATGAGCAGTTCTTC. Translated: CASTPFSGGGNEQFF.

This sequence joins TRBV5-1 and TRBJ2-1, with TRBD1 as a possible D gene (6 bases). The ends were cut back, 4 bases at V and 7 bases at J, with 15 bases in the middle. Germline CDR1 SGHRS, CDR2 YFSETQ. CDR3 length equals 14 residues. The CDR3 sequence is CASSANTTGNEQFF. The CDR3 DNA follows: TGCGCCAGCAGCGCAAATACTACAGGGAATGAGCAGTTCTTC.

J is TRBJ1-1 and V is TRBV19; D remains ambiguous. The CDR3 has 14 residues. Germline CDR1 and CDR2: LNHDA and SQIVND (reference sequence). V lost 9 bases and J 5 bases, leaving 19 bases between the germline ends. The CDR3 region is CASSLPGTSTEAFF. The CDR3 coding sequence is TGTGCCAGCAGCCTGCCCGGAACGTCGACTGAAGCTTTCTTT.

The gene calls are TRBV30 and TRBJ1-1; 8 nucleotides match TRBD1. CDR1 and CDR2 from the germline V gene are GTSNPN and SVGIG (reference sequence). The ends lost 4 bases at V and 9 bases at J; junction bases unmatched: 10. This CDR3 is 13 amino acids long. CDR3 nucleotide sequence: TGTGCCTGGAACAGGGGGGACAGATCGAAAGCTTTCTTT. Translation gives CAWNRGDRSKAFF. Combining the CDR3 with reference TRBV30 and TRBJ1-1 gives the whole variable domain SQTIHQWPATLVQPVGSPLSLECTVEGTSNPNLYWYRQAAGRGLQLLFYSVGIGQISSEVPQNLSASRPQDRQFILSSKKLLLSDSGFYLCAWNRGDRSKAFFGQGTRLTVV.

The CDR3 sequence: CASSHGERTGVTNEKLFF. Here the CDR3 DNA reads TGCGCCAGCAGCCACGGAGAACGAACAGGGGTAACTAATGAAAAACTGTTTTTT. The J gene is TRBJ1-4, the V gene TRBV4-1, with 7 positions matching TRBD1. The junction had 11 bases not matched to a gene; V was cut back by 3 bases and J by 1 base. In germline, CDR1 is MGHRA, CDR2 YSYEKL. The CDR3 sequence is 18 residues long.

The V call is TRBV19, the J call TRBJ1-1; D not resolved. The CDR3 is 11 residues long. V lost 3 bases, J lost 2 bases, and 1 base lay in between. CDR1 is LNHDA and CDR2 is SQIVND in the germline V gene (reference sequence). CDR3 bases: TGTGCCAGTAGTATCAACACTGAAGCTTTCTTT. This sequence encodes CASSINTEAFF.

CDR3 coding DNA: TGTGCCAGCAGCTTGCTAGGACAGAAAGCTAACTATGGCTACACCTTC. This gives the protein CASSLLGQKANYGYTF. This chain connects TRBV3-1 (or the pseudogene TRBV3-2) to TRBJ1-2, with D perhaps TRBD1 (6 bases). The CDR3 is made up of 16 amino acids. Germline-derived CDR1 and CDR2 are LGHDT and YNNKEL (reference sequence). The germline V and J ends were trimmed by 5 bases and 0 bases, with 16 bases remaining between them.

The chain recombines TRBV14 with TRBJ2-5; D is undetermined. Trimming took 0 bases from V and 5 from J, leaving 13 bases between them. The length of the CDR3 is 15 residues. Germline V lookup: CDR1 SGHDN, CDR2 FVKESK. The CDR3 here is CASSQDWVSQETQYF. The CDR3 nucleotides are TGTGCCAGCAGCCAAGATTGGGTGTCCCAGGAGACCCAGTACTTC.

V usage is TRBV7-2 and J usage is TRBJ1-1; D is unclear. The CDR3 length is 15 residues. The germline V gene encodes CDR1 SGHTA and CDR2 FQGNSA. V lost 5 bases, J lost 1 base, and 14 bases lay in between. The DNA of the CDR3 is TGTGCCAGCAGCCCATCCCCGGCACCGAACACTGAAGCTTTCTTT. Its translation: CASSPSPAPNTEAFF.

The chain links TRBV19 to TRBJ2-2, with D maybe TRBD1 (6 bases). Germline CDR1 is LNHDA and CDR2 is SQIVND (reference sequence). V lost 5 bases and J 1 base, leaving 8 bases between the germline ends. The CDR3 sequence is 14 residues long. CDR3 coding DNA: TGTGCCAGTAGTCTGGGACAGAACACCGGGGAGCTGTTTTTT. Translated: CASSLGQNTGELFF.

The chain combines TRBV27 with TRBJ1-6; D is undetermined. CDR1 and CDR2 from the germline V gene are MNHEY and SMNVEV (reference sequence). The V end lost 9 bases, the J end lost 7 bases, and 19 bases lay between the germline ends. This CDR3 spans 15 amino acids. CDR3 residues: CASRSFQVENSPLHF. The CDR3 DNA sequence: TGTGCCAGTAGATCGTTCCAAGTAGAGAATTCACCCCTCCACTTT.